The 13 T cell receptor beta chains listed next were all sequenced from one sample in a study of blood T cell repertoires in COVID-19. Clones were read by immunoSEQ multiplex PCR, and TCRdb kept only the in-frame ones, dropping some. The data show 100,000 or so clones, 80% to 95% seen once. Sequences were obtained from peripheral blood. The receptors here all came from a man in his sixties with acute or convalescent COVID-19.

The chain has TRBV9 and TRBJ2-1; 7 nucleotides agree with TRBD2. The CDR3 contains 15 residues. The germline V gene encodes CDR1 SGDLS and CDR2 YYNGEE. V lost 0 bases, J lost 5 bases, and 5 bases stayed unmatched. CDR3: CASSVGGSLDNEQFF. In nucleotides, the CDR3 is TGTGCCAGCAGCGTAGGCGGGAGTTTGGACAATGAGCAGTTCTTC.

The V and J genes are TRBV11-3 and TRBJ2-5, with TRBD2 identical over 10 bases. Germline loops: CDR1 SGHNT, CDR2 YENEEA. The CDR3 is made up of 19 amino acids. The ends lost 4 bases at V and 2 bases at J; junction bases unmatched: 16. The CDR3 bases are TGTGCCAGCAGCTCCAGCCTTGGACTAGCGGAGGGACAACAAGAGACCCAGTACTTC. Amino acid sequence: CASSSSLGLAEGQQETQYF.

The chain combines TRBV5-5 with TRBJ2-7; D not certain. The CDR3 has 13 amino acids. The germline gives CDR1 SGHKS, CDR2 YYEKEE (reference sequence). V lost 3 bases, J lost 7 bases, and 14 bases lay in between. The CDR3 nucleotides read TGTGCCAGCAGCTCAACGGCCACCGGGGAGCAGTACTTC. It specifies CASSSTATGEQYF.

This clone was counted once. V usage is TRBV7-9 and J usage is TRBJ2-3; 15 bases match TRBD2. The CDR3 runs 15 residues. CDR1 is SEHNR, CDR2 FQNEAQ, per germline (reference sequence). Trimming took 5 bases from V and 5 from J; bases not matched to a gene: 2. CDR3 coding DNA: TGTGCCAGCAGCCTGGGACTAGCGGGAGGAGATACGCAGTATTTT. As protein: CASSLGLAGGDTQYF.

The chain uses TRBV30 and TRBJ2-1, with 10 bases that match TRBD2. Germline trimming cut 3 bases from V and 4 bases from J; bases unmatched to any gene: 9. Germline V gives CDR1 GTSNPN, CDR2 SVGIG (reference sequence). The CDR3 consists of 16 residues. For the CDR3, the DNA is TGTGCCTGGAGCACTATTCTAGCGGGAGCATACAATGAGCAGTTCTTC. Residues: CAWSTILAGAYNEQFF.

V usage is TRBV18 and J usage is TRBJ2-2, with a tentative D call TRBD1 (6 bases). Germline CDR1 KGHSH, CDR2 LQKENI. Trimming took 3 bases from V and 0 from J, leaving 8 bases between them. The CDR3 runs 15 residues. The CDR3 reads CASSPRGANTGELFF. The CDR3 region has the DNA TGTGCCAGCTCACCCAGGGGAGCGAACACCGGGGAGCTGTTTTTT.

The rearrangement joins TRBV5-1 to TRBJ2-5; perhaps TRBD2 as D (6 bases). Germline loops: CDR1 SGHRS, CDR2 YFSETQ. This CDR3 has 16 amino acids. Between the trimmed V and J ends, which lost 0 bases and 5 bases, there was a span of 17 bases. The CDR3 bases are TGCGCCAGCAGCTTGGCCCCGCGGGATTATGGGGAGACCCAGTACTTC. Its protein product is CASSLAPRDYGETQYF.

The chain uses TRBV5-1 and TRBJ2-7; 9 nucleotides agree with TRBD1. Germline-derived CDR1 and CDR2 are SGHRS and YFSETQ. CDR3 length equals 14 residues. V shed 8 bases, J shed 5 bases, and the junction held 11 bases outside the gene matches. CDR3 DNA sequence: TGCGCCAGTACCCCCCCGGGACAGGGCAACGAGCAGTACTTC. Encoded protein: CASTPPGQGNEQYF.

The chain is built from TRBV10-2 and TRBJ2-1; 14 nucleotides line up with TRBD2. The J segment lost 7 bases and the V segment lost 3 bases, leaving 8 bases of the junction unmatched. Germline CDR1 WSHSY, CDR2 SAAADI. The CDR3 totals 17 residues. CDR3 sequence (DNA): TGCGCCAGCAGTGACCCAGGACTAGCGGGAGGAACAAATGAGCAGTTCTTC. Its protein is CASSDPGLAGGTNEQFF.

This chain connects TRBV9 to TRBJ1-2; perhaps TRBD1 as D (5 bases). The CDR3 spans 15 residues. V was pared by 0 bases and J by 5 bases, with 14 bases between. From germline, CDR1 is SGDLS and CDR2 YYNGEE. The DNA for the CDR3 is TGTGCCAGCAGCGTAGGGGCGGGACTTGGTTATGGCTACACCTTC. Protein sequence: CASSVGAGLGYGYTF.

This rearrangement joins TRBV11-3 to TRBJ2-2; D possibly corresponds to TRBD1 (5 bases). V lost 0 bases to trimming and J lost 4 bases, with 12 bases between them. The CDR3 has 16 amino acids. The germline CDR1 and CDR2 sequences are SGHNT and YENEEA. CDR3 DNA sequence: TGTGCCAGCAGCTTAGAGCTGGGGCCGGCCACCGGGGAGCTGTTTTTT. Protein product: CASSLELGPATGELFF.

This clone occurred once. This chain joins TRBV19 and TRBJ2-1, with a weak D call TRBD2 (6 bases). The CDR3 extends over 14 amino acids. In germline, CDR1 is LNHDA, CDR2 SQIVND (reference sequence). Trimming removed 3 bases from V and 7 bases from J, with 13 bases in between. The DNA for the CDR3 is TGTGCCAGTAGTATCCGGCAGGGACTTAATGAGCAGTTCTTC. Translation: CASSIRQGLNEQFF.

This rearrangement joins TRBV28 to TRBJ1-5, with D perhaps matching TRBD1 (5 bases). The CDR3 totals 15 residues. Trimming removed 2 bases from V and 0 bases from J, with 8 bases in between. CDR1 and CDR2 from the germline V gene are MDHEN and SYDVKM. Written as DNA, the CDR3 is TGTGCCAGCAGTTTAAGGGGTGATAGCAATCAGCCCCAGCATTTT. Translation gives CASSLRGDSNQPQHF.